This T cell receptor (beta chain) came from a study of CD8+CD57+ T cells in acquired aplastic anemia. Study-level information: Sorted CD4+ plus CD8+ cells gave DNA averaging around 3 ug. Healthy donor CD4+ samples were sequenced to a depth that averaged around 9.8 million reads.

For this clonotype: The antigen is unknown.

This CDR3 region has 12 residues. Trimming pared 4 bases from V and 6 bases from J, leaving 9 bases between. For CDR3 and TCR beta VDJ profiling, genomic DNA was the template used. TCRdb re-called the reads through MiXCR, storing one row per CDR3 protein. The data hold about 210,000 distinct CDR3 sequences, with approximately 60% observed a single time. Study-wide findings and caveats: The study identified roughly 29 CD8+ CDR3 sequences shared by patients and controls. CD8+ Simpson's diversity did not differ significantly between patients and controls.

The clonotype was recovered from a human donor in good health. The material sequenced was sorted CD4+, CD8+, or CD8+CD57+ T cells (not recorded which) from PBMCs. The rearrangement joins TRBV12-3 or TRBV12-4 to TRBJ1-1; D remains ambiguous. This CDR3 reads CASSSPPPEAFF. The CDR3 DNA sequence: TGTGCCAGCAGTTCTCCTCCCCCTGAAGCTTTCTTT.